One sample yielded the 12 T cell receptor beta chains listed below, sequenced in a study of blood T cell repertoires in COVID-19. Profiling relied on immunoSEQ multiplex PCR, and the TCRdb table lists in-frame clones only, not all of them. The data contain hundreds of thousands of clones, roughly 88% of them singletons. Sequencing was performed on PBMCs or T cells enriched from blood (not recorded which). The receptors derive from a woman aged 25 to 45 who had recovered from COVID-19.

V and J are TRBV28 and TRBJ2-7; 8 bases are shared with TRBD2. The length of the CDR3 is 13 residues. Germline V gene data show CDR1 as MDHEN and CDR2 as SYDVKM. Trimming took 4 bases from V and 3 from J; bases not matched to a gene: 2. DNA for the CDR3: TGTGCCAGCAGTTGGACTAGCAGCTACGAGCAGTACTTC. Amino acids: CASSWTSSYEQYF. The full variable domain, with the rest looked up from reference TRBV28 and TRBJ2-7, is DVKVTQSSRYLVKRTGEKVFLECVQDMDHENMFWYRQDPGLGLRLIYFSYDVKMKEKGDIPEGYSVSREKKERFSLILESASTNQTSMYLCASSWTSSYEQYFGPGTRLTVT.

A few counts support this clone. The chain recombines TRBV7-9 with TRBJ2-7; possibly TRBD1 for D (5 bases). The CDR3 has 16 amino acids. Germline loops: CDR1 SEHNR, CDR2 FQNEAQ (reference sequence). Deletions cut 2 bases from V and 1 base from J, with 15 bases between. CDR3: CASSLRGILGSYEQYF. The CDR3 DNA sequence: TGTGCCAGCAGCTTAAGGGGCATCTTGGGATCCTACGAGCAGTACTTC.

This clone appeared a few times. The chain uses TRBV27 and TRBJ1-1, with D perhaps TRBD1 (6 bases). The CDR3 contains 14 residues. The ends were cut back, 6 bases at V and 0 bases at J, with 11 bases in the middle. The germline gives CDR1 MNHEY, CDR2 SMNVEV (reference sequence). The CDR3 is CASSYDRMNTEAFF. The CDR3 DNA reads as TGTGCCAGCAGCTACGACAGGATGAACACTGAAGCTTTCTTT.

The chain couples TRBV11-3 to TRBJ2-2; 7 bases agree with TRBD1. Trimming cost V 5 bases and J 6 bases; bases outside gene matches: 12. The CDR3 loop spans 16 amino acids. Germline V lookup: CDR1 SGHNT, CDR2 YENEEA. The CDR3 DNA reads TGTGCCAGCAGCCAGAGGGGGCTTGGCTCCTCCGGGGAGCTGTTTTTT. Protein product: CASSQRGLGSSGELFF.

The V gene is TRBV27, the J gene TRBJ1-1; tentatively, D is TRBD1 (5 bases). The CDR3 has 19 residues. V lost 5 bases to trimming and J lost 4 bases, with 29 bases between them. From germline, CDR1 is MNHEY and CDR2 SMNVEV (reference sequence). CDR3 nucleotides: TGTGCCAGCAGTCCCACCCGAACTATCCAGGGATGGGTTATCACTGAAGCTTTCTTT. It is translated as CASSPTRTIQGWVITEAFF.

This sequence joins TRBV28 and TRBJ1-1; TRBD1 is a possible D gene (5 bases). The ends were cut back, 5 bases at V and 6 bases at J, with 7 bases in the middle. The CDR3 loop spans 11 amino acids. The germline CDR1 and CDR2 sequences are MDHEN and SYDVKM. The CDR3 is CASSRGSEAFF. The CDR3, as DNA: TGTGCCAGCAGTAGGGGATCTGAAGCTTTCTTT.

The V gene is TRBV15, the J gene TRBJ2-7; tentative D call: TRBD1 (5 bases). V lost 4 bases, J lost 2 bases, and 9 bases lay in between. Per germline, CDR1 LNHNV and CDR2 YYDKDF (reference sequence). The CDR3 sequence is 13 residues long. The CDR3 reads CATSTGHPYEQYF. CDR3 DNA: TGTGCCACCAGCACTGGACACCCCTACGAGCAGTACTTC.

This sequence joins TRBV5-6 and TRBJ2-5; a weak D match, TRBD2 (5 bases). This CDR3 region has 13 residues. Trimming shortened V by 3 bases and J by 5 bases, and 11 bases separated the two germline ends. Germline V CDR1 and CDR2: SGHDT, YYEEEE. In nucleotides, the CDR3 is TGTGCCAGCAGCTATTGGCGGGTGGAGACCCAGTACTTC. Translating gives CASSYWRVETQYF.

The rearrangement uses TRBV7-8 and TRBJ2-5, with D possibly being TRBD1 (5 bases). Germline V gives CDR1 SGHVS, CDR2 FQNEAQ. CDR3 size: 13 residues. V dropped 2 bases and J dropped 4 bases, with 8 bases sitting between them. CDR3 in amino acids: CASSLQGRETQYF. For the CDR3, the DNA is TGTGCCAGCAGCTTACAGGGAAGAGAGACCCAGTACTTC.

In this sample, this clone turned up a few times. The chain recombines TRBV7-3 with TRBJ1-2; 12 bases fit TRBD1. The CDR3 is 16 residues long. Germline loops: CDR1 SGHTA, CDR2 FQGTGA. The junction had 3 bases not matched to a gene; V was cut back by 0 bases and J by 4 bases. The CDR3 DNA reads TGTGCCAGCAGCTTAACAGGGACAGGGGGCGGCTATGGCTACACCTTC. Translating gives CASSLTGTGGGYGYTF.

The rearrangement uses TRBV9 and TRBJ2-1; 7 nucleotides line up with TRBD1. CDR1 and CDR2 from the germline V gene are SGDLS and YYNGEE. Trimming removed 5 bases from V and 9 bases from J; junction bases left unmatched: 11. This CDR3 comprises 14 residues. The CDR3 is CASSVGQGVSEQFF. In nucleotides, the CDR3 is TGTGCCAGCAGTGTGGGGCAGGGGGTGAGTGAGCAGTTCTTC.

The chain employs TRBV5-4 and TRBJ1-1; the match to TRBD1 covers 7 bases. Per germline, CDR1 SGHNT and CDR2 YYREEE (reference sequence). The CDR3 has 14 residues. V dropped 4 bases and J dropped 6; count of bases not matched to a gene: 9. The CDR3 nucleotides read TGTGCCAGCAGCCCACAGGGCCAGGGGGCTGAAGCTTTCTTT. Residues: CASSPQGQGAEAFF. The full variable domain, with the rest looked up from reference TRBV5-4 and TRBJ1-1, is ETGVTQSPTHLIKTRGQQVTLRCSSQSGHNTVSWYQQALGQGPQFIFQYYREEENGRGNFPPRFSGLQFPNYSSELNVNALELDDSALYLCASSPQGQGAEAFFGQGTRLTVV.